This paragraph covers one T cell receptor (beta chain) sequence. Germline V gives CDR1 MNHNS, CDR2 SASEGT. Trimming stripped 5 bases from V and 11 bases from J, with 9 bases between. CDR3 length equals 10 residues. The data were taken from a study of blood T cell repertoires in COVID-19. Study processing details: Estimation of nucleated cell counts was performed using reference gene primer amplification. Here immunoSEQ multiplex PCR was the method, and the copy in TCRdb shows in-frame clones only, minus some. The V and J calls and clone size come from that table; D and trimming were worked out from the DNA. The table includes 120,000 or so clones, roughly 69% detected once.

Sequencing used peripheral blood. V and J are TRBV6-1 and TRBJ1-1, with D hard to call. This TCR was recovered from a woman aged 70-85 years with acute or convalescent COVID-19. The CDR3 DNA reads as TGTGCCAGCAGTTATTCGGTCGCTTTCTTT. This translates into CASSYSVAFF.